The entry below gives a single T cell receptor beta chain sequence along with its context. This sample stems from a study of blood T cell repertoires in COVID-19. Study in general: The origin of the acute and convalescent COVID-19 samples was the United States, Italy and Spain. T cells, B-cell-depleted T cells, or PBMCs supplied cDNA or gDNA.

Original processing methods: Counts of nucleated cells, estimated from reference gene primer amplification, were obtained. The assay was immunoSEQ multiplex PCR, and TCRdb's table has in-frame clones only and misses some. V and J calls and clone size come straight from that table; D and trimming were deduced from the DNA. The sample gives some 370,000 clones, roughly 86% of which show up once; roughly a tenth is in the top ten. Trimming cost V 2 bases and J 8 bases, with 12 bases left between them. Germline CDR1 and CDR2: MDHEN and SYDVKM. There are 13 residues in the CDR3. It was during active infection that Seattle patients were enrolled and then longitudinally followed.

The chain joins TRBV28 to TRBJ1-2; D is perhaps TRBD1 (5 bases). The origin of this receptor is a woman aged 25 to 39 with COVID-19, enrolled during active disease. Sequencing input: peripheral blood. Here the CDR3 reads CASSLRSPGGYTF. CDR3 nucleotide sequence: TGTGCCAGCAGTTTAAGATCTCCAGGGGGCTACACCTTC.